This TCR beta chain was recorded in a study of T cell responses to AZD1222 COVID-19 vaccine. General study results and limits: Repertoire collection took place solely once the T cell response had peaked. Females outnumbered males among donors, who were mostly white British; clonal diversity was possibly underestimated. Mapped onto spike, vaccine-associated CD4 TCRs spanned it and were dominant at 160-218 and 743-854.

Germline V gene data show CDR1 as SEHNR and CDR2 as FQNEAQ (reference sequence). This CDR3 has 15 amino acids. V shed 2 bases, J shed 7 bases, and the junction held 4 bases outside the gene matches. The repertoire was sequenced with immunoSEQ multiplex PCR; TCRdb's copy has only in-frame clones and lacks some. The table shows some 64,000 clones, with about 83% occurring only once. There are a few counts of this clone. Its cognate antigen is unknown. This specimen consisted of peripheral blood, obtained on day 0 of AZD1222 vaccination. This chain connects TRBV7-9 to TRBJ1-6, with 8 nucleotides matching TRBD1. The TCR sequence derives from an adult in good health. In DNA, the CDR3 is TGTGCCAGCAGCTTATCCTGGGACAGGAATTCACCCCTCCACTTT. Its protein is CASSLSWDRNSPLHF.